The 18 T cell receptor beta chains given below trace back to one sample, sequenced in a study of T-cell memory formation after mild COVID-19. Via MiXCR, TCRdb re-called the 5' RACE reads, giving one row per CDR3 protein. The repertoire has hundreds of thousands of distinct CDR3 sequences, more than 15% of them found once; the top ten carry 20% to 25%. The sequencing input was PBMCs or a T cell subset sorted from them (not recorded which). All receptors derive from a man between 18 and 29 years old who had mild COVID-19 (a few samples of this study predate the infection). Cell type and time point are not known.

The CDR3 reads CASSSDRRINTEAFF. CDR3 DNA sequence: TGTGCCAGCAGCTCCGACAGGAGAATCAACACTGAAGCTTTCTTT. The rearrangement joins TRBV7-9 to TRBJ1-1; D may be TRBD1 (6 bases). CDR1 SEHNR and CDR2 FQNEAQ come from the germline V gene (reference sequence). CDR3 length: 15 residues. The V and J ends lost 4 bases and 2 bases respectively, with 14 bases between them.

The V gene is TRBV7-9, the J gene TRBJ2-5, with D tentatively TRBD1 (6 bases). CDR1 is SEHNR and CDR2 is FQNEAQ in the germline V gene (reference sequence). Trimming removed 1 base from V and 4 bases from J, with 16 bases in between. The CDR3 is 16 residues long. The CDR3 loop reads CASSLVWGLFGETQYF. The CDR3, as DNA: TGTGCCAGCAGCTTAGTTTGGGGGCTGTTCGGAGAGACCCAGTACTTC.

There are a few counts of this clonotype. The chain couples TRBV4-2 to TRBJ2-7; 7 positions match TRBD2. The V gene's germline CDR1 is LGHNA and CDR2 YNFKEQ. The junction had 5 bases not matched to a gene; V was cut back by 0 bases and J by 3 bases. The CDR3 contains 15 residues. Here the CDR3 reads CASSQDIRGGYEQYF. The CDR3 DNA is TGTGCCAGCAGCCAAGATATTCGCGGGGGCTACGAGCAGTACTTC.

This clonotype occurred a few times. The genes are TRBV20-1 and TRBJ2-7, with D uncertain. This CDR3 is 13 amino acids long. Germline V gene data show CDR1 as DFQATT and CDR2 as SNEGSKA (reference sequence). The V and J ends lost 3 bases and 0 bases respectively, with 9 bases between them. The DNA of the CDR3 is TGCAGTGCTAGGGGCCCAATCTCCTACGAGCAGTACGTC. The encoded protein is CSARGPISYEQYV.

This clonotype has more than one count but fewer than ten. V is TRBV5-4 and J is TRBJ2-1, with a weak D call TRBD1 (5 bases). V was pared by 3 bases and J by 9 bases, with 25 bases between. This CDR3 is built from 17 residues. Germline V gene data show CDR1 as SGHNT and CDR2 as YYREEE (reference sequence). The CDR3 reads CASSSLLGQVLVGEQFF. As DNA, the CDR3 is TGTGCCAGCAGCTCCCTGCTGGGGCAGGTCCTTGTGGGTGAGCAGTTCTTC. Filled out from reference TRBV5-4 and TRBJ2-1, the complete variable domain reads ETGVTQSPTHLIKTRGQQVTLRCSSQSGHNTVSWYQQALGQGPQFIFQYYREEENGRGNFPPRFSGLQFPNYSSELNVNALELDDSALYLCASSSLLGQVLVGEQFFGPGTRLTVL.

The chain links TRBV25-1 to TRBJ2-6, with D perhaps assigned TRBD1 or TRBD2 (5 bases each). Germline V gene lookup returns CDR1 MGHDK and CDR2 SYGVNS. The CDR3 consists of 17 residues. Trimming stripped 6 bases from V and 0 bases from J, with 15 bases between. The CDR3 DNA sequence: TGTGCCAGCAGGGGGACCGACAACTACTCTGGGGCCAACGTCCTGACTTTC. This codes for CASRGTDNYSGANVLTF.

This clonotype was observed a few times. The V and J genes are TRBV29-1 and TRBJ2-5; maybe TRBD1 (6 bases). The CDR3 is 11 residues long. Germline loops: CDR1 SQVTM, CDR2 ANQGSEA. The V end was cut by 7 bases, the J end by 5 bases, with 11 bases between. The CDR3 is CSGGPFETQYF. CDR3 sequence (DNA): TGCAGCGGGGGGCCGTTCGAGACCCAGTACTTC. Full variable domain (rest looked up from reference TRBV29-1 and TRBJ2-5): SAVISQKPSRDICQRGTSLTIQCQVDSQVTMMFWYRQQPGQSLTLIATANQGSEATYESGFVIDKFPISRPNLTFSTLTVSNMSPEDSSIYLCSGGPFETQYFGPGTRLLVL.

V is TRBV6-2 or TRBV6-3 and J is TRBJ2-4; D ambiguous. V lost 5 bases, J lost 0 bases, and 11 bases lay in between. This CDR3 region has 15 residues. CDR1 and CDR2 from the germline V gene are MNHEY and SVGEGT. The CDR3 coding sequence is TGTGCCAGCAGTCCGAACGCTCTAGCCAAAAACATTCAGTACTTC. This codes for CASSPNALAKNIQYF.

This clonotype was observed a handful of times. The chain joins TRBV3-1 to TRBJ1-2; D is possibly TRBD1 (5 bases). Looked up from germline, CDR1 is LGHDT and CDR2 is YNNKEL (reference sequence). V dropped 3 bases and J dropped 4 bases, with 12 bases sitting between them. The CDR3 runs to 14 residues. In DNA form, the CDR3 reads TGTGCCAGCAGCCAGCTGGGGGTGGTCTATGGCTACACCTTC. Translating it yields CASSQLGVVYGYTF.

This clonotype was observed a few times. The chain combines TRBV7-8 with TRBJ2-5; a weak D match, TRBD1 (5 bases). V was trimmed by 3 bases and J by 5 bases, leaving 13 bases between them. The CDR3 runs to 14 residues. Germline values: CDR1 SGHVS, CDR2 FQNEAQ. In nucleotides, the CDR3 is TGTGCCAGCAGCTTGAAAGGGGTGCGGGAGACCCAGTACTTC. Protein sequence: CASSLKGVRETQYF.

The chain uses TRBV12-3 or TRBV12-4 and TRBJ1-5, with D perhaps TRBD1 (5 bases). The V gene lost 3 bases and the J gene lost 0 bases, with 12 bases spanning the gap. CDR3 length equals 16 residues. The CDR3 sequence is CASSLGGVNSNQPQHF. The CDR3 bases are TGTGCCAGCAGTTTGGGGGGGGTTAATAGCAATCAGCCCCAGCATTTT.

The chain has TRBV6-5 and TRBJ1-2; D is unclear. The germline gives CDR1 MNHEY, CDR2 SVGAGI. The CDR3 loop spans 15 amino acids. V was clipped by 6 bases and J by 4 bases, with 18 bases between them. CDR3 bases: TGTGCCAGCAGCACGCCCTCGACCTTCGGCTATGGCTACACCTTC. As protein: CASSTPSTFGYGYTF.

The chain joins TRBV7-2 to TRBJ2-1, with TRBD2 identical over 8 bases. Germline CDR1 SGHTA, CDR2 FQGNSA. With 5 bases clipped from V and 7 bases from J, the junction kept 13 bases outside the gene matches. The CDR3 is 16 amino acids. CDR3 bases: TGTGCCAGCAGCCCCCTCTTTGCGGGGGGATTTAATGAGCAGTTCTTC. Protein: CASSPLFAGGFNEQFF.

J is TRBJ2-7 and V is TRBV28; D might be TRBD1 (7 bases). The CDR3 sequence is 15 residues long. Germline loops: CDR1 MDHEN, CDR2 SYDVKM. Here the CDR3 DNA reads TGTGCAAGCACGGCCGGACAGGCGGGGACCTACGAGCAGTACGTC. Encoded protein: CASTAGQAGTYEQYV.

This clonotype was found a few times. The chain uses TRBV7-9 and TRBJ2-1, with 11 bases that match TRBD1. V was clipped by 5 bases and J by 7 bases; unmatched bases: 7. Germline CDR1 SEHNR, CDR2 FQNEAQ (reference sequence). This CDR3 spans 15 amino acids. The CDR3 is CASSKGQGVNNEQFF. The CDR3, as DNA: TGTGCCAGCAGCAAGGGACAGGGGGTTAATAATGAGCAGTTCTTC.

The J gene is TRBJ1-2, the V gene TRBV5-1, with TRBD1 matching over 8 bases. This CDR3 region has 13 residues. The V gene end was trimmed by 4 bases and the J gene end by 8 bases; junction bases not matched to a gene: 7. Germline V CDR1 and CDR2: SGHRS, YFSETQ. The CDR3 protein is CASSMDRVTGYTF. For the CDR3, the DNA is TGCGCCAGCAGCATGGACAGGGTGACCGGCTACACCTTC.

This clonotype was seen repeatedly, ten times or more. V and J are TRBV4-3 and TRBJ2-5, with TRBD1 identical over 7 bases. The CDR3 contains 14 residues. Germline V lookup: CDR1 LGHNA, CDR2 YSLEER. J lost 6 bases, V lost 4 bases, and 8 bases had no gene match. The CDR3 protein is CASSPRQGVKTQYF. The CDR3 nucleotides are TGCGCCAGCAGCCCCCGACAGGGAGTAAAGACCCAGTACTTC.

This clonotype turned up a few times. The genes are TRBV18 and TRBJ2-1; D is unclear. Germline V gene data show CDR1 as KGHSH and CDR2 as LQKENI. V was cut by 6 bases and J by 9 bases, with 18 bases left in between. This CDR3 is built from 14 residues. CDR3 sequence reads: CASSVSVGRSEQFF. The CDR3 bases are TGTGCCAGCTCCGTCTCGGTAGGGCGAAGTGAGCAGTTCTTC.